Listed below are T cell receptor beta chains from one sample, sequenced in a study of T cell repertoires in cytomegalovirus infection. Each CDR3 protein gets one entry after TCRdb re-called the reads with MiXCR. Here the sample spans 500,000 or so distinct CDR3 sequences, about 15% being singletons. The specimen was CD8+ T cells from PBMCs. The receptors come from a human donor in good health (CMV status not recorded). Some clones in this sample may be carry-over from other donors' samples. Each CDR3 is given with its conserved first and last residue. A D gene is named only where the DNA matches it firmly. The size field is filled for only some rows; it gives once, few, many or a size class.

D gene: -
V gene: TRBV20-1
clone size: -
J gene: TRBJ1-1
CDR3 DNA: TGCAGTGCCAAGGAGCCTGAAGCTTTCTTT
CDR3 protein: CSAKEPEAFF

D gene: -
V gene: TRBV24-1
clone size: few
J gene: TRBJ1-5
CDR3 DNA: TGTGCCACCTCCCAAGGCAATCAGCCCCAGCATTTT
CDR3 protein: CATSQGNQPQHF

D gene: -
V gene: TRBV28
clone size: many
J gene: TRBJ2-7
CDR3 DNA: TGTGCCAGCAGTTTCCCAACCCTGGCTGACGAGCAGTACTTC
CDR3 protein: CASSFPTLADEQYF

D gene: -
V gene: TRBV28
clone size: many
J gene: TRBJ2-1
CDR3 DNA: TGTGCCAGCAGTTTATCTACGGGGGCGGCCTCCTACAATGAGCAGTTCTTC
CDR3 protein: CASSLSTGAASYNEQFF

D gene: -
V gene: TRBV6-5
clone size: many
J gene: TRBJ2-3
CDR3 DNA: TGTGCCAGCAGTTACAACCCAGGAGGAGCAGATACGCAGTATTTT
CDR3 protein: CASSYNPGGADTQYF

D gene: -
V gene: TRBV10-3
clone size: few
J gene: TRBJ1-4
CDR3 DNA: TGTGCCATCAGTGATACCGGGAATAATGAAAAACTGTTTTTT
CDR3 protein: CAISDTGNNEKLFF

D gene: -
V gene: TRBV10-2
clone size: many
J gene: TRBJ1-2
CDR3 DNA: TGCGCCAGCCTGGACACGACAGGAGATGGCTACACCTTC
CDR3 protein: CASLDTTGDGYTF

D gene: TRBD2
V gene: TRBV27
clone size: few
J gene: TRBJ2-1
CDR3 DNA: TGTGCCAGCAGGGTATCCTCACTAGCGGGAGGGTTCAATGAGCAGTTCTTC
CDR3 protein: CASRVSSLAGGFNEQFF

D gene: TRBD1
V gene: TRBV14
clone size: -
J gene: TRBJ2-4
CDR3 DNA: TGTGCCAGCAGCCAAGGGTGGGACAGAAAAAACATTCAGTACTTC
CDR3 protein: CASSQGWDRKNIQYF

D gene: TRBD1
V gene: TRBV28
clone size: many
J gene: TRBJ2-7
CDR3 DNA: TGTGCCAGCAGTTGGGACAGATACGAGCAGTACTTC
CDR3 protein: CASSWDRYEQYF

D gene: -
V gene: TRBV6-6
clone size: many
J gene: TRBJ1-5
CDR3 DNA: TGTGCCAGCAGCCACAGGGAGTTAGAGCCCCAGCATTTT
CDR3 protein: CASSHRELEPQHF

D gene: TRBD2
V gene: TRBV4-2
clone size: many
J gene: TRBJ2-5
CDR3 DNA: TGTGCCAGCAGCCAAGATGAAGGACTAGTGTTAGAGACCCAGTACTTC
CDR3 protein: CASSQDEGLVLETQYF

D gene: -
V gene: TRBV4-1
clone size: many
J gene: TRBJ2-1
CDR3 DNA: TGCGCCAGCAGCCAAGGCTCTCAACAATCGGGGGGCTTTGCCTACAATGAGCAGTTCTTC
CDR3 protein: CASSQGSQQSGGFAYNEQFF

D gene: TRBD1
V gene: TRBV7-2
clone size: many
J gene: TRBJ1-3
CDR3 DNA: TGTGCCAGCAGCTTAGCCCCGGGACAGAGCTCTGGAAACACCATATATTTT
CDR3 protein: CASSLAPGQSSGNTIYF

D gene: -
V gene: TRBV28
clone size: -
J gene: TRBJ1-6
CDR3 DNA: TGTGCCAGCAGTACAAGTGGTAGCTCCTATAATTCACCCCTCCACTTT
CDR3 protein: CASSTSGSSYNSPLHF

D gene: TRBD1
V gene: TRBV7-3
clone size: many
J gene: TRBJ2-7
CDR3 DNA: TGTGCCAGCAGCCCGCGGCTCGACAGGGGTTACGAGCAGTACTTC
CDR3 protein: CASSPRLDRGYEQYF

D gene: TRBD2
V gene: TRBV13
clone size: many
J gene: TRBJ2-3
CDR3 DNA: TGTGCCAGCAGTCGTCTACCTGTAGCGGGAGGACCCCCTAGCACAGATACGCAGTATTTT
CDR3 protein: CASSRLPVAGGPPSTDTQYF

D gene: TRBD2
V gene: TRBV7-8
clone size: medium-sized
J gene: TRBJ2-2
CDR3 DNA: TGTGCCAGTGGGAGGGGCGGGGAGCTGTTTTTT
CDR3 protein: CASGRGGELFF

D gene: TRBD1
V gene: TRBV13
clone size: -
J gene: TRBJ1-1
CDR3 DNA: TGTGCCAGCACCCAGGACAGGGAACTTTTAAACACTGAAGCTTTCTTT
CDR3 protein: CASTQDRELLNTEAFF

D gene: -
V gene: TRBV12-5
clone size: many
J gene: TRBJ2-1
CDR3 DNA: TGTGCTAGTGGTTTCAGCGGATCCTACAATGAGCAGTTCTTC
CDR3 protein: CASGFSGSYNEQFF

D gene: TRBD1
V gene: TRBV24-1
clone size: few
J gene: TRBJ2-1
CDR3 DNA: TGTGCCACCAGTGATTTCAAGGAAGGGACAGGGAATGAGCAGTTCTTC
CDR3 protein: CATSDFKEGTGNEQFF

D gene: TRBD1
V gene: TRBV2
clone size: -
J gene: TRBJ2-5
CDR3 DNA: TGTGCCAGCAGTGAATCGGGACAGGGCGGAAAGACCCAGTACTTC
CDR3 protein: CASSESGQGGKTQYF

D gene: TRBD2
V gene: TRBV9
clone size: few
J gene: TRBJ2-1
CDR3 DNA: TGTGCCAGCAGCCTCCCCCTGGGAGCGGGAGGGCCAAATGAGCAGTTCTTC
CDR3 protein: CASSLPLGAGGPNEQFF

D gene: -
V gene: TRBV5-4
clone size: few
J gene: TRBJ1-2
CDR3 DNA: TGTGCCAGCAGCTTGGGCTATGGGGCACGGGGCTACACCTTC
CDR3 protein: CASSLGYGARGYTF

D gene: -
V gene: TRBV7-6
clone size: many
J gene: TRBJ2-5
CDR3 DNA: TGTGCCAGCAGTCGTCCTGGGGGGACCCAAGAGACCCAGTACTTC
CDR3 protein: CASSRPGGTQETQYF

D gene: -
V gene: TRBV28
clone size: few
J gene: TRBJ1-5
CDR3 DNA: TGTGCCAGCAGTCCAGACGGGGGGCCGTCCCAGCATTTT
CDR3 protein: CASSPDGGPSQHF

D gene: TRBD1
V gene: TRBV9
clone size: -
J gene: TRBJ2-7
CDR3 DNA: TGTGCCAGCGGGGACAGCCCCTACGAGCAGTACTTC
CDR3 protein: CASGDSPYEQYF

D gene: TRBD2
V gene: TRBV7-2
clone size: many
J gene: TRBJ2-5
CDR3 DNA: TGTGCCAGCAGCTTAGAAGGTCCTAGCGGGGCCCAAGAGACCCAGTACTTC
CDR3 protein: CASSLEGPSGAQETQYF

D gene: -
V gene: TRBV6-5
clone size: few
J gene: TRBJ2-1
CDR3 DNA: TGTGCCAGCAGTTACTCTAGCAGTCCTGAGCAGTTCTTC
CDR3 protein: CASSYSSSPEQFF

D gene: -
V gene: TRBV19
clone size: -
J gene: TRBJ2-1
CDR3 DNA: TGTGCCAGTAGTTGGGGGAGAGGGTTGAATGAGCAGTTCTTC
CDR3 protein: CASSWGRGLNEQFF

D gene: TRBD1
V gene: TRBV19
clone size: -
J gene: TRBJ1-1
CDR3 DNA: TGTGCCAGTAGTATCGACAGGGGGCTAGCTGAAGCTTTCTTT
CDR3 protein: CASSIDRGLAEAFF

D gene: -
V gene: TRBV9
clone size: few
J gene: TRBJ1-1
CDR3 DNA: TGTGCCAGCAGCGTAGATGACAGCGTTTTGAACACTGAAGCTTTCTTT
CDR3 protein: CASSVDDSVLNTEAFF

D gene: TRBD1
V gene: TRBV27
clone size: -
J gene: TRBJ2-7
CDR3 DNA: TGTGCCAGCAGTCTATACAGGGGGCCCTCCTACGAGCAGTACTTC
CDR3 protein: CASSLYRGPSYEQYF

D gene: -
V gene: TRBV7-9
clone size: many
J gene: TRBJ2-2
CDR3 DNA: TGTGCCAGCAGCTTAGAACCGAACACCGGGGAGCTGTTTTTT
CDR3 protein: CASSLEPNTGELFF

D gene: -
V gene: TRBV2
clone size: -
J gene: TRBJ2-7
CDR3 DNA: TGTGCCAGCAAGAATGGCCTAGTCGAGCAGTACTTC
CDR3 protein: CASKNGLVEQYF

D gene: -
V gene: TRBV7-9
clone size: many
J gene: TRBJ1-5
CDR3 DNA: TGTGCCAGCAGCTGGGTCAGGGTCGGCAATCAGCCCCAGCATTTT
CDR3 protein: CASSWVRVGNQPQHF

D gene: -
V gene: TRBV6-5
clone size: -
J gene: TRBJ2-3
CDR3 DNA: TGTGCCAGCAGTTACCAAATGGGGGAGGAAAGCACAGATACGCAGTATTTT
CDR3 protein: CASSYQMGEESTDTQYF

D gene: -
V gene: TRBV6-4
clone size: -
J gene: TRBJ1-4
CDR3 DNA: TGTGCCAGCATAGGCCTTACCAATGAAAAACTGTTTTTT
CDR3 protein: CASIGLTNEKLFF

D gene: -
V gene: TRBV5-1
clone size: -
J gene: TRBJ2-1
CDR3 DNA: TGCGCCAGCAGCTTGGCCGGGACCTTTTCCTACAATGAGCAGTTCTTC
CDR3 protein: CASSLAGTFSYNEQFF

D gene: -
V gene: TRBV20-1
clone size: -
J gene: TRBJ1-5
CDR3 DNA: TGCAGTGCTAGTATAGGGCAGATAGTCAATCAGCCCCAGCATTTT
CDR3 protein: CSASIGQIVNQPQHF

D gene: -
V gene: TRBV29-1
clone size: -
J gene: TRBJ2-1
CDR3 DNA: TGCAGCGTTGAAAAAGGACTCACGTACGACAATGAGCAGTTCTTC
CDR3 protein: CSVEKGLTYDNEQFF

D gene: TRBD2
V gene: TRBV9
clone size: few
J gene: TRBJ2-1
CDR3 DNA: TGTGCCAGCAGCGGGGGACTAGCGGGGCGTGAGCAGTTCTTC
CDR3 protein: CASSGGLAGREQFF

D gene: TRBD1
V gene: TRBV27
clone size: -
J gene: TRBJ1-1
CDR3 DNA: TGTGCCAGCAGCAAGACAGGGGTGGACACTGAAGCTTTCTTT
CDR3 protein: CASSKTGVDTEAFF

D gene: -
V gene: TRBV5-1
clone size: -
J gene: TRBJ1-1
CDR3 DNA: TGCGCCAGCCAAGGGGTCCTCAACACTGAAGCTTTCTTT
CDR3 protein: CASQGVLNTEAFF

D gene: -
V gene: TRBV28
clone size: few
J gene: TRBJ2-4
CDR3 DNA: TGTGCCAGCAGTTCTCCTCCCGGGTTGTACATTCAGTACTTC
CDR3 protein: CASSSPPGLYIQYF

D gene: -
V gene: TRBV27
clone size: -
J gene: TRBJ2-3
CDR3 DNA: TGTGCCAGCAGCTTACAGGCGGCAGGGACTACAGATACGCAGTATTTT
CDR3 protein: CASSLQAAGTTDTQYF

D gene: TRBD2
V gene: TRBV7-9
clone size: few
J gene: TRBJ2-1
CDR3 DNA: TGTGCCAGCAGCCATACCCGGGACTACGACAATGAGCAGTTCTTC
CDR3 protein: CASSHTRDYDNEQFF

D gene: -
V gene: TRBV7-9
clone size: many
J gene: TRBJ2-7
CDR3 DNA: TGTGCCAGCAGCCGTCCTGGTGTTCCCTACGAGCAGTACTTC
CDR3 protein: CASSRPGVPYEQYF

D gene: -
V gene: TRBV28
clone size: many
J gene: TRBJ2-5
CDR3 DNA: TGTGCCAGCAGTTTAGGGCGGCCCCAGTACTTC
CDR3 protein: CASSLGRPQYF

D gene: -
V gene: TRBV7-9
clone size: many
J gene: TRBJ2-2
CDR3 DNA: TGTGCCAGCAACTCTGCGGCCGGGGAGCTGTTTTTT
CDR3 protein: CASNSAAGELFF

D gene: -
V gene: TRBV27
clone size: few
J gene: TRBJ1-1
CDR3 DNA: TGTGCCACTGCGGGGAACACTGAAGCTTTCTTT
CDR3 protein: CATAGNTEAFF

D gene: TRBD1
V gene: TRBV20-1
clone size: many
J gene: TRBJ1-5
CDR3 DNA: TGCAGTGCTAGATCGGACAGGGTTAGCAATCAGCCCCAGCATTTT
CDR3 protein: CSARSDRVSNQPQHF

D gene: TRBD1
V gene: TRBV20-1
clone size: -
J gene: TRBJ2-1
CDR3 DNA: TGCAGTGCTCGGGACAGGGGGAACTACAATGAGCAGTTCTTC
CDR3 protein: CSARDRGNYNEQFF

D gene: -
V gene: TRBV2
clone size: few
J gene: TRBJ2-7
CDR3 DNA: TGTGCCAGCAGGGGGACTCTCCGATCCGAGCAGTACTTC
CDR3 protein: CASRGTLRSEQYF

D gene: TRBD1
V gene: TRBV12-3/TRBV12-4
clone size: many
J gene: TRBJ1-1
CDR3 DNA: TGTGCCAGCAGTTTCGACAGGGGATTAGACACTGAAGCTTTCTTT
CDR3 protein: CASSFDRGLDTEAFF

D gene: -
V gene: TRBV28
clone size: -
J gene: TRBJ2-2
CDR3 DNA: TGTGCCAGCAGCCACGACAGGGACTTAACCGGGGAGCTGTTTTTT
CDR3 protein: CASSHDRDLTGELFF

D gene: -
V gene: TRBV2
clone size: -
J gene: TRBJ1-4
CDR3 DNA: TGTGCCAGCGGACGTGGGGGGGCAAGTGAAAAACTGTTTTTT
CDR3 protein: CASGRGGASEKLFF

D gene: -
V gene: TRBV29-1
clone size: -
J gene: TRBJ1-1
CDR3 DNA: TGCAGCGTGGACCCCCGGGACGGCGTGGGAACTGAAGCTTTCTTT
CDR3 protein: CSVDPRDGVGTEAFF

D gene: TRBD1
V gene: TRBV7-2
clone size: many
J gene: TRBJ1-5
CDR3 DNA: TGTGCCAGCAGCTTAGACAGGGGCGCTTTAAATCAGCCCCAGCATTTT
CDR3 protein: CASSLDRGALNQPQHF

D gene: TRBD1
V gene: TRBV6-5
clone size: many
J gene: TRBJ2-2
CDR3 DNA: TGTGCCAGCAGGGCGGACAGGGGTAACACCGGGGAGCTGTTTTTT
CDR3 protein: CASRADRGNTGELFF